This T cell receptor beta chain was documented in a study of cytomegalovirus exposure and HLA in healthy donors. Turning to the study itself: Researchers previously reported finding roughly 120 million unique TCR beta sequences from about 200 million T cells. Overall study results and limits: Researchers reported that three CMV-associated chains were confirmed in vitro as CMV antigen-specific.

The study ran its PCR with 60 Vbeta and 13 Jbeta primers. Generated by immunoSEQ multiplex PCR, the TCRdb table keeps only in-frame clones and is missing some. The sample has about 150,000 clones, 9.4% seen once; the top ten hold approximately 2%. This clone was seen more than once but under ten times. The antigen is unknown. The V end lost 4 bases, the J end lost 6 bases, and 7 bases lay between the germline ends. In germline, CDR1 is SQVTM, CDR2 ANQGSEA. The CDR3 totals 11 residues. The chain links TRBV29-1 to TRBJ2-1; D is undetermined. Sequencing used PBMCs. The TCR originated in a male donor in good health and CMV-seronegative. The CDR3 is CSVGAFNEQFF. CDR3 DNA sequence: TGCAGCGTTGGGGCGTTCAATGAGCAGTTCTTC.